Shown below are 32 T cell receptor beta chains from a single sample sequenced in a study of naive and memory T cell subsets. Specified treatment: skin biopsy from PPD injection site in Mantoux-positive individual. Reverse transcription used DNase-treated unsorted total RNA, aiming for roughly 1 to 1000 ng. Blood and skin TCR RNA was reverse transcribed with alpha and beta constant primers. Each CDR3 protein is one row after TCRdb ran MiXCR on the UMI-ligation and nested PCR reads. Here the sample spans under 20,000 distinct CDR3 sequences, less than 9.5% being singletons. The source was skin, collected from a tuberculin skin test site. The source is an adult in good health.

The chain joins TRBV15 to TRBJ2-1; D gene uncertain. This CDR3 spans 14 amino acids. V lost 0 bases and J lost 7, with 10 bases in between. CDR1 LNHNV and CDR2 YYDKDF come from the germline V gene (reference sequence). CDR3 amino acids: CATSREGNRNEQFF. The DNA of the CDR3 is TGTGCCACCAGCAGAGAAGGGAATCGGAATGAGCAGTTCTTC.

This clonotype was seen only a few times. V gene TRBV7-2 combines with J gene TRBJ1-6, with a weak D call TRBD1 (6 bases). CDR1 SGHTA and CDR2 FQGNSA come from the germline V gene. The CDR3 length is 18 residues. The V end lost 5 bases, the J end lost 2 bases, and 19 bases lay between the germline ends. Here the CDR3 DNA reads TGTGCCAGCAGCCCATATCGGGGGGCGCGCCCCTATAATTCACCCCTCCACTTT. It encodes CASSPYRGARPYNSPLHF.

This clonotype is termed medium-sized. The genes are TRBV7-3 and TRBJ2-1, with 8 bases identical to TRBD2. From germline, CDR1 is SGHTA and CDR2 FQGTGA. CDR3 length equals 15 residues. After removal of 5 bases from V and 3 bases from J, the junction contained 6 bases not matched to a gene. CDR3 sequence: CASSPSGSYYNEQFF. The CDR3 region has the DNA TGTGCCAGCAGCCCAAGCGGGAGTTACTACAATGAGCAGTTCTTC.

This clonotype was seen ten or more times. The J gene is TRBJ2-1, the V gene TRBV29-1, with 10 bases aligning to TRBD1. The CDR3 consists of 14 residues. The J segment lost 4 bases and the V segment lost 6 bases, leaving 6 bases of the junction unmatched. Germline V gene lookup returns CDR1 SQVTM and CDR2 ANQGSEA. This chain's CDR3 is CSVDGQGGYNEQFF. As DNA, the CDR3 is TGCAGCGTGGATGGACAGGGGGGATACAATGAGCAGTTCTTC.

This rearrangement joins TRBV4-3 to TRBJ2-1; 11 bases are shared with TRBD2. Germline V gene lookup returns CDR1 LGHNA and CDR2 YSLEER. This CDR3 is 17 amino acids long. Germline trimming cut 0 bases from V and 2 bases from J; bases unmatched to any gene: 3. CDR3 coding DNA: TGCGCCAGCAGCCAAGAGTTAGCGGGGGGGCCCTACAATGAGCAGTTCTTC. Translated, it gives CASSQELAGGPYNEQFF.

Judged by abundance, this clonotype is medium-sized. The chain carries TRBV7-2 and TRBJ2-7; 8 nucleotides line up with TRBD2. The ends lost 3 bases at V and 0 bases at J; junction bases unmatched: 4. From germline, CDR1 is SGHTA and CDR2 FQGNSA. The CDR3 runs 15 residues. CDR3 loop: CASSLGGGISYEQYF. The CDR3, as DNA: TGTGCCAGCAGCTTGGGCGGGGGGATCTCCTACGAGCAGTACTTC.

This clonotype is classed as medium-sized. The V gene is TRBV6-2 or TRBV6-3, the J gene TRBJ2-1, with TRBD2 matching over 15 bases. The V segment lost 5 bases and the J segment 9 bases; nucleotides outside the gene matches: 2. CDR3 size: 14 residues. Germline V gene data show CDR1 as MNHEY and CDR2 as SVGEGT. The DNA of the CDR3 is TGTGCCAGCAGTCGGACTAGCGGGAGGGGTGAGCAGTTCTTC. The encoded protein is CASSRTSGRGEQFF.

This clonotype appeared a few times. The chain couples TRBV7-9 to TRBJ1-1; 7 nucleotides align to TRBD1. V shed 4 bases, J shed 6 bases, and the junction held 8 bases outside the gene matches. CDR3 length: 14 amino acids. Looked up from germline, CDR1 is SEHNR and CDR2 is FQNEAQ (reference sequence). Here the CDR3 DNA reads TGTGCCAGCAGCTCCCGAAGACAGGGCGCTGAAGCTTTCTTT. Protein: CASSSRRQGAEAFF.

The chain is built from TRBV12-3 or TRBV12-4 and TRBJ1-6, with D perhaps matching TRBD1 (6 bases). CDR3 length equals 12 residues. Trimming cost V 9 bases and J 11 bases, with 14 bases left between them. The CDR3 protein is CASRGDAPPLHF. The CDR3 DNA reads as TGTGCCAGTAGGGGGGATGCGCCACCCCTCCACTTT.

This clonotype was detected ten times or more. This chain links TRBV24-1 with TRBJ2-3; 9 nucleotides match TRBD2. Looked up from germline, CDR1 is KGHDR and CDR2 is SFDVKD. Trimming removed 1 base from V and 2 bases from J; junction bases left unmatched: 12. This CDR3 region has 19 residues. The CDR3: CATSDFLVGSGSYTDTQYF. The CDR3 nucleotides read TGTGCCACCAGTGATTTCCTGGTGGGTAGCGGGAGTTACACAGATACGCAGTATTTT.

By proportion, this clonotype is medium-sized. The J gene is TRBJ2-7, the V gene TRBV29-1; D not resolved. The CDR3 totals 12 residues. Germline V gene lookup returns CDR1 SQVTM and CDR2 ANQGSEA. The V and J ends lost 3 bases and 3 bases respectively, with 9 bases between them. CDR3: CSVEGCRYEQYF. CDR3 DNA: TGCAGCGTTGAGGGATGTCGCTACGAGCAGTACTTC.

In its sample, this clonotype is medium-sized (0.01 to 0.1%). V gene TRBV15 combines with J gene TRBJ2-7, with a tentative D call TRBD1 (5 bases). CDR1 is LNHNV, CDR2 YYDKDF, per germline (reference sequence). This CDR3 is 15 amino acids long. Trimming removed 2 bases from V and 3 bases from J, with 14 bases in between. The CDR3 is CATSRRGRGHYEQYF. The CDR3 nucleotides are TGTGCCACCAGCAGAAGGGGAAGGGGCCACTACGAGCAGTACTTC.

This clonotype has more than one count but fewer than ten. The chain uses TRBV20-1 and TRBJ2-5; 7 positions agree with TRBD2. The V gene's germline CDR1 is DFQATT and CDR2 SNEGSKA (reference sequence). V shed 0 bases and J 0 bases; nucleotides not matched to a gene: 7. The CDR3 loop spans 16 amino acids. The DNA of the CDR3 is TGCAGTGCTAGAGATTCTCAGCGGGAATACCAAGAGACCCAGTACTTC. Its protein product is CSARDSQREYQETQYF.

This clonotype has a handful of counts. The chain employs TRBV19 and TRBJ2-1, with D maybe TRBD1 (6 bases). The CDR3 is 13 residues long. Trimming left V 2 bases short and J 8 bases short, with 10 bases between. Per germline, CDR1 LNHDA and CDR2 SQIVND (reference sequence). This chain's CDR3 is CASSIKWGHEQFF. CDR3 DNA sequence: TGTGCCAGTAGTATAAAGTGGGGGCATGAGCAGTTCTTC.

In this sample, this clonotype turned up a few times. V usage is TRBV7-8 and J usage is TRBJ2-1; 10 bases map to TRBD2. Trimming removed 1 base from V and 8 bases from J; junction bases left unmatched: 11. This CDR3 is built from 17 residues. Germline V gene sequence: CDR1 SGHVS, CDR2 FQNEAQ. CDR3 sequence (DNA): TGTGCCAGCAGCTTAGAGAGAGCGGGGGGGACGAGGGATGAGCAGTTCTTC. This codes for CASSLERAGGTRDEQFF.

This clonotype was recorded at least ten times. V gene TRBV27 combines with J gene TRBJ1-5, with D uncertain. CDR1 is MNHEY, CDR2 SMNVEV, per germline (reference sequence). The CDR3 runs to 12 residues. Deletions cut 3 bases from V and 2 bases from J, with 2 bases between. CDR3 sequence reads: CASSFGNQPQHF. CDR3 nucleotide sequence: TGTGCCAGCAGTTTCGGCAATCAGCCCCAGCATTTT.

By its share, this clonotype is medium-sized. The CDR3, as DNA: TGCAGTGCCCCGACTAGCGGGAGGTCAGATACGCAGTATTTT. Residues: CSAPTSGRSDTQYF. J is TRBJ2-3 and V is TRBV20-1; TRBD2 agrees at 13 bases. Germline CDR1 is DFQATT and CDR2 is SNEGSKA (reference sequence). The V and J ends lost 6 bases and 4 bases, in that order; junction bases with no gene match: 4. The CDR3 sequence is 14 residues long.

This clonotype showed up many times. The chain uses TRBV9 and TRBJ2-5; TRBD2 matches 7 bases. Germline CDR1 and CDR2: SGDLS and YYNGEE. The CDR3 is 18 amino acids. The junction had 12 bases not matched to a gene; V was cut back by 0 bases and J by 1 base. The CDR3 nucleotides read TGTGCCAGCAGCGTAGTGGGGGGGATTGTGGGGGGCCAAGAGACCCAGTACTTC. This translates into CASSVVGGIVGGQETQYF.

The V gene is TRBV27, the J gene TRBJ1-2, with 8 bases fitting TRBD1. The V gene's germline CDR1 is MNHEY and CDR2 SMNVEV (reference sequence). There are 15 residues in the CDR3. V shed 5 bases, J shed 4 bases, and the junction held 9 bases outside the gene matches. This CDR3 is CASSRGQGSAYGYTF. The CDR3 DNA sequence: TGTGCCAGCAGTAGAGGACAGGGAAGTGCCTATGGCTACACCTTC.

This sequence joins TRBV14 and TRBJ1-4; D gene uncertain. Germline CDR1 and CDR2: SGHDN and FVKESK. The CDR3 runs 15 residues. Trimming shortened V by 0 bases and J by 8 bases, and 13 bases separated the two germline ends. The CDR3 nucleotides read TGTGCCAGCAGCCAAGAGAAGGCGTCAGGAGAAAAACTGTTTTTT. The encoded protein is CASSQEKASGEKLFF.

Many counts were recorded for this clonotype. The V call is TRBV5-1, the J call TRBJ2-6, with D perhaps matching TRBD1 or TRBD2 (5 bases each). Germline lookup yields CDR1 SGHRS and CDR2 YFSETQ. There are 16 residues in the CDR3. V gave up 4 bases and J gave up 0 bases, with 11 bases separating them. This CDR3 is CASSTTGTSGANVLTF. CDR3 bases: TGCGCCAGCAGCACAACCGGGACCTCTGGGGCCAACGTCCTGACTTTC. Using reference TRBV5-1 and TRBJ2-6 for the parts outside the CDR3, the full variable domain is KAGVTQTPRYLIKTRGQQVTLSCSPISGHRSVSWYQQTPGQGLQFLFEYFSETQRNKGNFPGRFSGRQFSNSRSEMNVSTLELGDSALYLCASSTTGTSGANVLTFGAGSRLTVL.

CDR3 coding DNA: TGCAGTGCTAGCCACGAGACAGGGAGGTACGAGCAGTACTTC. Encoded protein: CSASHETGRYEQYF. The rearrangement uses TRBV20-1 and TRBJ2-7; D possibly corresponds to TRBD1 (7 bases). V was clipped by 3 bases and J by 4 bases, with 16 bases between them. This CDR3 is 14 amino acids long. Germline lookup yields CDR1 DFQATT and CDR2 SNEGSKA (reference sequence).

The table lists this clonotype with a few counts. The chain links TRBV29-1 to TRBJ2-1, with 12 bases identical to TRBD2. V shed 3 bases and J 0 bases; nucleotides not matched to a gene: 9. CDR1 is SQVTM and CDR2 is ANQGSEA in the germline V gene. There are 18 residues in the CDR3. The CDR3 protein is CSVEGGGLAGYSYNEQFF. CDR3 DNA sequence: TGCAGCGTTGAGGGGGGAGGACTAGCGGGATACTCCTACAATGAGCAGTTCTTC.

This clonotype has a count of ten or more. A read error may produce the germline difference seen at one junction end. The V gene is TRBV7-7, the J gene TRBJ2-1, with 7 bases identical to TRBD2. This CDR3 is 14 amino acids long. Looked up from germline, CDR1 is SSHAT and CDR2 is FNYEAQ (reference sequence). DNA for the CDR3: TGTGCTAGCAGACCGGGGGGTCATGGGTCAGAGCAGTTCTTC. Its translation is CASRPGGHGSEQFF.

This sequence joins TRBV4-3 and TRBJ2-2; no clear D gene. The germline gives CDR1 LGHNA, CDR2 YSLEER. The CDR3 is 19 amino acids. With 0 bases removed from V and 4 bases from J, the gap between germline ends came to 21 bases. CDR3 amino acids: CASSQELMVPGIGTGELFF. CDR3 coding DNA: TGCGCCAGCAGCCAAGAACTGATGGTCCCCGGTATAGGCACCGGGGAGCTGTTTTTT.

A remark on this clonotype: This may arise from a read error, as a much more abundant clone is one base away. The rearrangement joins TRBV20-1 to TRBJ2-7, with 7 bases aligning to TRBD1. CDR1 DFQATT and CDR2 SNEGSKA come from the germline V gene (reference sequence). The V segment lost 0 bases and the J segment 3 bases; nucleotides outside the gene matches: 5. The CDR3 runs to 14 residues. CDR3 in amino acids: CSARDRTGRYEQYF. The CDR3 nucleotides are TGCAGTGCTAGAGATCGGACAGGCCGCTACGAGCAGTACTTC.

Sample share makes this clonotype medium-sized. The chain joins TRBV29-1 to TRBJ2-3; D unclear. This CDR3 is built from 14 residues. CDR1 is SQVTM, CDR2 ANQGSEA, per germline. In DNA, the CDR3 is TGCAGTATAAGTGGCGGACGAGGAACAGATACGCAGTATTTT. It translates to CSISGGRGTDTQYF.

Many counts were recorded for this clonotype. The rearrangement uses TRBV20-1 and TRBJ2-3; 8 bases align to TRBD1. V was pared by 2 bases and J by 0 bases, with 1 base of the junction left unmatched. Germline V gene sequence: CDR1 DFQATT, CDR2 SNEGSKA (reference sequence). The CDR3 spans 14 residues. The CDR3 nucleotides are TGCAGTGCTAGACGGGACAGGAGCACAGATACGCAGTATTTT. It specifies CSARRDRSTDTQYF.

The rearrangement uses TRBV3-1 and TRBJ1-4; no clear D. V lost 5 bases and J lost 8, with 15 bases in between. The CDR3 is 14 amino acids. The V gene's germline CDR1 is LGHDT and CDR2 YNNKEL (reference sequence). This chain's CDR3 is CASSKRSLNEKLFF. In DNA, the CDR3 is TGTGCCAGCAGCAAAAGGAGCCTGAACGAAAAACTGTTTTTT.

This clonotype was detected many times. The chain has TRBV20-1 and TRBJ2-3, with D perhaps TRBD2 (6 bases). The germline V gene has CDR1 DFQATT and CDR2 SNEGSKA (reference sequence). The V end lost 3 bases, the J end lost 2 bases, and 12 bases lay between the germline ends. CDR3 length equals 14 residues. The CDR3 DNA follows: TGCAGTGCTAGTGCGGCTAGCGTCACAGATACGCAGTATTTT. This sequence encodes CSASAASVTDTQYF.

This clonotype showed up just a few times. This rearrangement joins TRBV18 to TRBJ2-6; no reliable D call. Germline CDR1 KGHSH, CDR2 LQKENI. CDR3 size: 15 residues. Trimming removed 1 base from V and 0 bases from J, with 4 bases in between. The CDR3 sequence: CASSPQGSGANVLTF. Written as DNA, the CDR3 is TGTGCCAGCTCACCACAGGGCTCTGGGGCCAACGTCCTGACTTTC.

There are a few counts of this clonotype. This chain connects TRBV5-6 to TRBJ1-6, with TRBD1 as a possible D gene (5 bases). The V end was cut by 1 base, the J end by 9 bases, with 14 bases between. Germline loops: CDR1 SGHDT, CDR2 YYEEEE. The CDR3 has 15 residues. The CDR3 sequence is CASSLWAGTASPLHF. CDR3 nucleotide sequence: TGTGCCAGCAGCTTGTGGGCAGGGACTGCTTCACCCCTCCACTTT.